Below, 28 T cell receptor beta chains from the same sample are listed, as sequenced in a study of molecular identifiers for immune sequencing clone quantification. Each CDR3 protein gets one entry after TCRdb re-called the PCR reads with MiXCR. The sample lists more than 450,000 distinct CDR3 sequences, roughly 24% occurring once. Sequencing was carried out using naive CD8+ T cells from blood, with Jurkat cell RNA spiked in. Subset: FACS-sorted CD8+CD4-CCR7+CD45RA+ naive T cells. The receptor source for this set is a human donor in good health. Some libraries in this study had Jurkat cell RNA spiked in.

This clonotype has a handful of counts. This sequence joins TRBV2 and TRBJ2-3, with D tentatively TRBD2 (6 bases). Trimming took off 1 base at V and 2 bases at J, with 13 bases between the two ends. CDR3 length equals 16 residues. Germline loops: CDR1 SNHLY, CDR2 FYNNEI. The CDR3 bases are TGTGCCAGCAGTGAAGATGTGGGACTTACCACAGATACGCAGTATTTT. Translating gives CASSEDVGLTTDTQYF. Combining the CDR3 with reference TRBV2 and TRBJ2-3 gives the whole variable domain EPEVTQTPSHQVTQMGQEVILRCVPISNHLYFYWYRQILGQKVEFLVSFYNNEISEKSEIFDDQFSVERPDGSNFTLKIRSTKLEDSAMYFCASSEDVGLTTDTQYFGPGTRLTVL.

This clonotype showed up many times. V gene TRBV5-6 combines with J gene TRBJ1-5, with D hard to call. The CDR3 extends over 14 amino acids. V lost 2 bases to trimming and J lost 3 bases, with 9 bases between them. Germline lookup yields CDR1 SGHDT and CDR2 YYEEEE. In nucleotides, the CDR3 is TGTGCCAGCAGCTTTCACACAGACAATCAGCCCCAGCATTTT. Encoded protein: CASSFHTDNQPQHF.

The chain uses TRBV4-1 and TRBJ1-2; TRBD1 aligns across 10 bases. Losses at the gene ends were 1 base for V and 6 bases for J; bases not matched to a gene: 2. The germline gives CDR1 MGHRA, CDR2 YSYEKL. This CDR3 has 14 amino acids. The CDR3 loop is CASSQGGTGDGYTF. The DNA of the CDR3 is TGCGCCAGCAGCCAAGGTGGGACAGGGGATGGCTACACCTTC.

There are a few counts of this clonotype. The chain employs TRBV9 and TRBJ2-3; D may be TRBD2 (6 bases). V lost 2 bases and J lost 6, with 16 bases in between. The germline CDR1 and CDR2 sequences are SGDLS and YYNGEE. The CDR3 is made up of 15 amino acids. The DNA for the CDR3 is TGTGCCAGCAGCGTCGCCGGAGCTGGGGGGGATACGCAGTATTTT. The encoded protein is CASSVAGAGGDTQYF. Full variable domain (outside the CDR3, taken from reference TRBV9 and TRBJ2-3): DSGVTQTPKHLITATGQRVTLRCSPRSGDLSVYWYQQSLDQGLQFLIQYYNGEERAKGNILERFSAQQFPDLHSELNLSSLELGDSALYFCASSVAGAGGDTQYFGPGTRLTVL.

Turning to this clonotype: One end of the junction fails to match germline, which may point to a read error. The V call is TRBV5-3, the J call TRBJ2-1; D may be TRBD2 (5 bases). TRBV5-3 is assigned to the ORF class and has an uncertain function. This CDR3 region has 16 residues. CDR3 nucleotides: TGTGCCAGCAGCTTGGAGCGGTGGAGCTCCTACAATGAGCAGTTCTTC. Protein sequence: CASSLERWSSYNEQFF.

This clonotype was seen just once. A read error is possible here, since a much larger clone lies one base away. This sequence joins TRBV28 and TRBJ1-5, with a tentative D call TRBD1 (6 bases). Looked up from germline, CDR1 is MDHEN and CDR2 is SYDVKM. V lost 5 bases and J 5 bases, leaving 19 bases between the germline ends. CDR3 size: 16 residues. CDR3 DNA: TGTGCCAGCAGTCCTGGACAGACCAAATGGGATCAGCCCCAGCATTTT. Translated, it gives CASSPGQTKWDQPQHF.

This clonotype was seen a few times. CDR3 sequence (DNA): TGTGCCATCAGTGATAGGGGTCCTCCTTTCTCCTACGAGCAGTACTTC. Amino acids: CAISDRGPPFSYEQYF. The chain is built from TRBV10-3 and TRBJ2-7; a weak D match, TRBD1 (5 bases). Germline V gives CDR1 ENHRY, CDR2 SYGVKD. The CDR3 runs 16 residues. Trimming cost V 3 bases and J 0 bases, with 15 bases left between them.

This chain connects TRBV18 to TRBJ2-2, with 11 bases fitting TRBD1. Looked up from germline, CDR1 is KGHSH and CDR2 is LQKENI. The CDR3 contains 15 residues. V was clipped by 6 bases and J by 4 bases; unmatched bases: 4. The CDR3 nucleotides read TGTGCCAGCTCGGACAGGGGGCTCGGCACCGGGGAGCTGTTTTTT. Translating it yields CASSDRGLGTGELFF.

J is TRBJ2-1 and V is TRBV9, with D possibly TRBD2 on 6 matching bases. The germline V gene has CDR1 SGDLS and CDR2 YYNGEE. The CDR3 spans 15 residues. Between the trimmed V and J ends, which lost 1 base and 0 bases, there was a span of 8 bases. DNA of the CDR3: TGTGCCAGCAGCGTACTAGCGAGCTCCTACAATGAGCAGTTCTTC. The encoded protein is CASSVLASSYNEQFF.

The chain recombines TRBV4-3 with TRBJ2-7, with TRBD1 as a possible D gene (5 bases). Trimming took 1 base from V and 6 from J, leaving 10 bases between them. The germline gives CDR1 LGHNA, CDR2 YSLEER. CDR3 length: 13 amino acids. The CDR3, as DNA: TGCGCCAGCAGCCAAGGTCCAGGGTCCGAGCAGTACTTC. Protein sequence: CASSQGPGSEQYF.

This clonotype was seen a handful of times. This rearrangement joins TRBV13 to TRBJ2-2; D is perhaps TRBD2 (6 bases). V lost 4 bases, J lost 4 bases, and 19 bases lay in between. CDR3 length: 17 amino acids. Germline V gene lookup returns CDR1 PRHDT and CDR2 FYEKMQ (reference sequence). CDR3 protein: CASSSDLREPGTGELFF. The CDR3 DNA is TGTGCCAGCAGCTCCGATCTTCGGGAGCCGGGCACCGGGGAGCTGTTTTTT.

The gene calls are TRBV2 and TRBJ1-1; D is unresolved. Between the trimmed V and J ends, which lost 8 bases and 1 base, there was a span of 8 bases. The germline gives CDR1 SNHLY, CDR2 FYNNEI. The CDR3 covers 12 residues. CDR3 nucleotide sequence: TGTGCCAGCCTGGAAACGAACACTGAAGCTTTCTTT. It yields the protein CASLETNTEAFF.

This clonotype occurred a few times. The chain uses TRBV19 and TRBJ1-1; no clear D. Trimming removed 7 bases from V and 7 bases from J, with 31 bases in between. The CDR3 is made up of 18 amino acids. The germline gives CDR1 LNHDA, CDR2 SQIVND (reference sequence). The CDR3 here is CASNFEGGGRFIHFEAFF. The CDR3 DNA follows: TGTGCCAGTAATTTCGAGGGCGGCGGCCGATTTATACACTTTGAAGCTTTCTTT.

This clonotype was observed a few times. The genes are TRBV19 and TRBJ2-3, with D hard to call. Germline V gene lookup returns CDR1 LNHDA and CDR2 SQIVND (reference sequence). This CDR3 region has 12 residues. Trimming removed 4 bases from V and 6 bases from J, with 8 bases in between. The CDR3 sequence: CASSKTPDTQYF. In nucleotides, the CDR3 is TGTGCCAGTAGTAAAACACCCGATACGCAGTATTTT.

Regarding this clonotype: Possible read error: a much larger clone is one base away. CDR3 DNA: TGTGCCAGCAGTCCCGGGACAGGGAAGACAGATACGCAGTATTTT. This sequence encodes CASSPGTGKTDTQYF. The V and J genes are TRBV12-3 or TRBV12-4 and TRBJ2-3, with 9 bases identical to TRBD1. The CDR3 runs to 15 residues. V lost 5 bases and J lost 3; bases outside the gene matches: 6.

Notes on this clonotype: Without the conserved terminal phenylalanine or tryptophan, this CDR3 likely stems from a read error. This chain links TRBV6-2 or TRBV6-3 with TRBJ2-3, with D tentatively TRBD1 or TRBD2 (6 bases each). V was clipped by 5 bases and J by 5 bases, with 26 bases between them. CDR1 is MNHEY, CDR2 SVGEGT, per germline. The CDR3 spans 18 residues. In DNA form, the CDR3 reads TGTGCCAGCAGTCCGAAAAATACCGATCGGGGGCAGGTAGATACGCAGTATCTT. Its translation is CASSPKNTDRGQVDTQYL.

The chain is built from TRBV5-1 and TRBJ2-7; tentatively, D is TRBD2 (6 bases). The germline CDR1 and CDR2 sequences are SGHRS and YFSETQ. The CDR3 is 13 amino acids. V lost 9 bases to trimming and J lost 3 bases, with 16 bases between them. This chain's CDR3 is CATSPGSVYEQYF. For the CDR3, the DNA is TGCGCCACCTCCCCCGGGAGTGTCTACGAGCAGTACTTC.

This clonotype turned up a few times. The CDR3 coding sequence is TGTGCCAGCAGTTACGACGTGGGGGCCGTAGTGTTCTTC. It translates to CASSYDVGAVVFF. The gene calls are TRBV6-2 or TRBV6-3 and TRBJ2-1; tentatively, D is TRBD1 (6 bases). V was shortened by 2 bases and J by 15 bases, with 17 bases between the two germline ends. The V gene's germline CDR1 is MNHEY and CDR2 SVGEGT. The CDR3 length is 13 residues.

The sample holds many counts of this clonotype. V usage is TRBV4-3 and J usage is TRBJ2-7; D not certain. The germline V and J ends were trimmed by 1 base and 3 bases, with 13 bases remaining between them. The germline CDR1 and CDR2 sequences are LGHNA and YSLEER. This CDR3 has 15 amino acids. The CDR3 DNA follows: TGCGCCAGCAGCCAAGCCTTAGGCCCTCTCTACGAGCAGTACTTC. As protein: CASSQALGPLYEQYF.

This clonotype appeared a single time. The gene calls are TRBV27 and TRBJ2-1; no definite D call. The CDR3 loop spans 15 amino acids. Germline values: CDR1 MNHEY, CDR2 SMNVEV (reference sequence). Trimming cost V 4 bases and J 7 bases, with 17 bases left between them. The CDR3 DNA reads TGTGCCAGCAGTTGGCTCCAGCTCCCCAGGAATGAGCAGTTCTTC. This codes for CASSWLQLPRNEQFF.

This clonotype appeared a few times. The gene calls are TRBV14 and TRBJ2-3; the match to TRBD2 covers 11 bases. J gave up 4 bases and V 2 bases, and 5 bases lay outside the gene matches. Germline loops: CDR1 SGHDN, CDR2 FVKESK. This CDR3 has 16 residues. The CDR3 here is CASSQKLAGAADTQYF. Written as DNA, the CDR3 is TGTGCCAGCAGCCAAAAACTAGCGGGAGCTGCAGATACGCAGTATTTT.

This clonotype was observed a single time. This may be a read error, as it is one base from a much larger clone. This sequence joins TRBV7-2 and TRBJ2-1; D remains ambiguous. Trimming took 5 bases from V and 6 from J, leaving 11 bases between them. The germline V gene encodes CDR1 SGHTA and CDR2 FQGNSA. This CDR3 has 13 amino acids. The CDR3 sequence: CASSIDPGNEQFF. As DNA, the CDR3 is TGTGCCAGCAGCATAGATCCGGGCAATGAGCAGTTCTTC.

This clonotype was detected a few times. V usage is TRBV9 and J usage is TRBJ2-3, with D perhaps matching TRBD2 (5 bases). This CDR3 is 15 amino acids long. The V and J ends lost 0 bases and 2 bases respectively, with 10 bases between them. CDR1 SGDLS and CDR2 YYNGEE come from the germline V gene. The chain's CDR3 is CASSVDGELTDTQYF. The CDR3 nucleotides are TGTGCCAGCAGCGTAGACGGGGAACTCACAGATACGCAGTATTTT.

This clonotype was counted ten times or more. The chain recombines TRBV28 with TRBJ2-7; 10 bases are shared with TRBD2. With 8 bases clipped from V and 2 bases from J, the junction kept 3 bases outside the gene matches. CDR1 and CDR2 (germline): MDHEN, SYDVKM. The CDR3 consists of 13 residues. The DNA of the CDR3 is TGTGCCAGCGGGGGACTAGCGACCTACGAGCAGTACTTC. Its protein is CASGGLATYEQYF.

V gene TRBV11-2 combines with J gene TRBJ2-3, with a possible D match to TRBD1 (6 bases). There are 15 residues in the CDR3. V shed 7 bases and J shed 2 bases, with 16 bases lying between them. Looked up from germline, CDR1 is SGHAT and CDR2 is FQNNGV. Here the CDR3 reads CASTQGARDTDTQYF. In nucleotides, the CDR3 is TGTGCCAGCACACAGGGAGCGAGAGACACAGATACGCAGTATTTT. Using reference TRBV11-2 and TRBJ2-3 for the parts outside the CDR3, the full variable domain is EAGVAQSPRYKIIEKRQSVAFWCNPISGHATLYWYQQILGQGPKLLIQFQNNGVVDDSQLPKDRFSAERLKGVDSTLKIQPAKLEDSAVYLCASTQGARDTDTQYFGPGTRLTVL.

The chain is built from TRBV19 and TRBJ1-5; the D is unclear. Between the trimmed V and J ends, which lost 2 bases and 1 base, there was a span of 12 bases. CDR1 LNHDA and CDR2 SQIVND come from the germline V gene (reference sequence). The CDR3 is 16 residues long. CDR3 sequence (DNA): TGTGCCAGTAGTATATCTACCCGAGGGAGCAATCAGCCCCAGCATTTT. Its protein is CASSISTRGSNQPQHF.

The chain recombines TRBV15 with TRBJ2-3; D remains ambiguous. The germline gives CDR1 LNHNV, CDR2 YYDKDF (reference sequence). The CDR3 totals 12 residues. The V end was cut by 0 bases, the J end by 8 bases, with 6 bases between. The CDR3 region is CATSRDEATQYF. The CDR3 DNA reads TGTGCCACCAGCAGAGATGAGGCTACGCAGTATTTT.

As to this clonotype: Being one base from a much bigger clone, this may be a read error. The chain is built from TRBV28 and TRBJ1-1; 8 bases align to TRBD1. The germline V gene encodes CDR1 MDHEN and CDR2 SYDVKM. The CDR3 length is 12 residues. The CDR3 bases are TGTGCCAGCAGTTCTAGGACAGGGCGAGCTATCTTT. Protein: CASSSRTGRAIF.